The rows below give T cell receptor beta chains drawn from one sample of a study of neurological immune-mediated disorders. TCRdb reprocessed the 5' RACE reads via MiXCR and lists one record per CDR3 protein. Found here are roughly 20,000 distinct CDR3 sequences, 14% of them singletons; the top ten hold 6% to 8.5%. The sequenced sample consisted of CD4+ T cells from blood. The receptor set was obtained from a woman aged 55-69 years with HTLV-1-associated myelopathy (HAM/TSP). CDR3s include the opening cysteine and the closing phenylalanine or tryptophan. D genes are given only for firm matches. Part of the rows lack a size; the others show once, few, many or a class for expanded clones.

>TRBV7-2|NA|TRBJ2-1|many
CASKTGGRGGNEQFF
TGTGCCAGCAAGACGGGCGGCAGGGGAGGCAATGAGCAGTTCTTC
>TRBV20-1|TRBD2|TRBJ2-7|many
CSASAGTSGRYEQYF
TGCAGTGCTAGTGCCGGGACTAGCGGGAGGTACGAGCAGTACTTC
>TRBV20-1|TRBD1|TRBJ1-2|medium-sized
CSCPSRDRAGLPGYTF
TGCAGTTGCCCTAGCCGGGACAGGGCAGGTTTGCCCGGCTACACCTTC
>TRBV5-1|NA|TRBJ1-3|once
CASSGAGGSGNTIYF
TGCGCCAGCAGCGGGGCCGGGGGCTCTGGAAACACCATATATTTT
>TRBV21-1|NA|TRBJ1-1|many
CARGTEAFF
TGTGCCAGGGGAACTGAAGCTTTCTTT
>TRBV9|NA|TRBJ2-1|many
CASSVIKGEVNEQFF
TGTGCCAGCAGCGTAATAAAGGGAGAGGTCAATGAGCAGTTCTTC
>TRBV20-1|TRBD2|TRBJ2-1|many
CSADGASGRNNEQFF
TGCAGTGCTGACGGGGCTAGCGGGAGGAACAATGAGCAGTTCTTC
>TRBV3-1|NA|TRBJ1-1|many
CASSKGGAAFF
TGTGCCAGCAGCAAAGGGGGGGCAGCTTTCTTT
>TRBV18|NA|TRBJ2-2|NA
CASSSVFSGELFF
TGTGCCAGCTCATCAGTTTTCTCCGGGGAGCTGTTTTTT
>TRBV10-2|TRBD2|TRBJ2-3|medium-sized
CASRPSVAGGIWDTDTQYF
TGCGCCAGCAGGCCTTCTGTAGCGGGAGGGATTTGGGACACAGATACGCAGTATTTT
>TRBV5-1|NA|TRBJ2-7|NA
CASSPGQATFSYEQYF
TGCGCCAGCAGCCCCGGGCAGGCGACGTTCTCCTACGAGCAGTACTTC
>TRBV7-2|NA|TRBJ2-1|many
CASSPLSLPDEQFF
TGTGCCAGCAGCCCCTTGAGTCTCCCCGACGAGCAGTTCTTC
>TRBV6-6|NA|TRBJ2-2|many
CASSYSSIASTGELFF
TGTGCCAGCAGTTACTCTTCGATAGCTAGCACCGGGGAGCTGTTTTTT
>TRBV4-2|TRBD2|TRBJ2-4|many
CASSQETSGANIQYF
TGTGCCAGCAGCCAAGAGACTAGCGGGGCGAACATTCAGTACTTC
>TRBV5-6|NA|TRBJ1-3|many
CASSAFTTSGNTIYF
TGTGCCAGCAGCGCGTTTACAACCTCTGGAAACACCATATATTTT
>TRBV5-6|TRBD1|TRBJ2-3|many
CASTLGTGSADTQYF
TGTGCCAGCACCCTCGGGACAGGGTCGGCAGATACGCAGTATTTT
>TRBV20-1|NA|TRBJ2-5|many
CSARALLDRQETQYF
TGCAGTGCTAGAGCCCTCTTGGACAGACAAGAGACCCAGTACTTC
>TRBV6-6|NA|TRBJ1-5|NA
CAGWRRDQPQHF
TGTGCCGGTTGGAGGAGGGATCAGCCCCAGCATTTT
>TRBV20-1|TRBD2|TRBJ2-7|medium-sized
CSARDGLAGAREQYF
TGCAGTGCTAGAGATGGGTTAGCGGGAGCGAGAGAGCAGTACTTC
>TRBV5-1|NA|TRBJ2-3|many
CASSFSRDTDTQYF
TGCGCCAGCAGCTTCTCGCGGGACACAGATACGCAGTATTTT
>TRBV10-3|NA|TRBJ2-1|many
CAISESPNSYNEQFF
TGTGCCATCAGTGAGTCGCCAAATTCCTACAATGAGCAGTTCTTC
>TRBV7-2|NA|TRBJ1-2|many
CASSLLQGYWGYTF
TGTGCCAGCAGCTTACTCCAGGGCTACTGGGGCTACACCTTC
>TRBV18|TRBD1|TRBJ2-5|many
CASSRGQGSWETQYF
TGTGCCAGCTCACGGGGACAGGGGTCTTGGGAGACCCAGTACTTC